This is a list of T cell receptor beta chains from one sample in a study of T-cell reconstitution after alpha-beta-depleted transplantation in children. TCRdb re-derived calls from the PCR reads in MiXCR, one entry per CDR3 protein. The sample has more than 400,000 distinct CDR3 sequences; around two fifths are singletons. The sequencing used PBMCs, collected before TCRalphabeta/CD19-depleted stem cell transplant. These receptors were obtained from a girl aged 2 to 10 with aplastic anemia, due to receive a stem cell transplant. The CDR3 runs from the conserved cysteine through the conserved F or W. The D gene is left open where the match is weak. Not every row has a clone size; where given, it reads once, few, many or a size class.

v_call: TRBV2
j_call: TRBJ2-1
clone_size: once
d_call: NA
cdr3_aa: CASSEAGWAAYNEQFF
cdr3_nt: TGTGCCAGCAGTGAAGCGGGCTGGGCTGCCTACAATGAGCAGTTCTTC

v_call: TRBV27
j_call: TRBJ2-1
clone_size: many
d_call: NA
cdr3_aa: CASSFRLGNEQFF
cdr3_nt: TGTGCCAGCAGTTTTCGGTTGGGGAATGAGCAGTTCTTC

v_call: TRBV5-6
j_call: TRBJ2-2
clone_size: NA
d_call: TRBD1
cdr3_aa: CASSPQGAGAGELFF
cdr3_nt: TGTGCCAGCAGCCCTCAGGGGGCTGGCGCCGGGGAGCTGTTTTTT

v_call: TRBV20-1
j_call: TRBJ2-7
clone_size: NA
d_call: NA
cdr3_aa: CSARDLTLDYEQYF
cdr3_nt: TGCAGTGCTAGAGATCTCACGCTAGACTACGAGCAGTACTTC

v_call: TRBV10-3
j_call: TRBJ2-1
clone_size: many
d_call: NA
cdr3_aa: CAISVQGTKSSYNEQFF
cdr3_nt: TGTGCCATCAGTGTCCAGGGGACAAAGAGCTCCTACAATGAGCAGTTCTTC

v_call: TRBV5-1
j_call: TRBJ2-7
clone_size: many
d_call: TRBD1
cdr3_aa: CASSLRGQGSYEQYF
cdr3_nt: TGCGCCAGCAGCTTGAGGGGACAGGGATCCTACGAGCAGTACTTC

v_call: TRBV20-1
j_call: TRBJ2-3
clone_size: NA
d_call: NA
cdr3_aa: CSASSPGRTDTQYF
cdr3_nt: TGCAGTGCTAGTAGCCCGGGGCGCACAGATACGCAGTATTTT

v_call: TRBV7-2
j_call: TRBJ2-7
clone_size: many
d_call: NA
cdr3_aa: CASSRWTGSSYEQYF
cdr3_nt: TGTGCCAGCAGCCGGTGGACTGGGAGCTCCTACGAGCAGTACTTC

v_call: TRBV20-1
j_call: TRBJ2-3
clone_size: once
d_call: NA
cdr3_aa: CSARDNSDRTDTQYF
cdr3_nt: TGCAGTGCTAGAGATAATAGCGACCGCACAGATACGCAGTATTTT

v_call: TRBV6-1
j_call: TRBJ2-2
clone_size: many
d_call: TRBD1
cdr3_aa: CASGTGLANTGELFF
cdr3_nt: TGTGCCAGCGGGACAGGCCTCGCGAACACCGGGGAGCTGTTTTTT

v_call: TRBV7-9
j_call: TRBJ2-1
clone_size: many
d_call: TRBD2
cdr3_aa: CASSLTSGRNEQFF
cdr3_nt: TGTGCCAGCAGCTTAACTAGCGGGAGAAATGAGCAGTTCTTC

v_call: TRBV28
j_call: TRBJ2-7
clone_size: NA
d_call: NA
cdr3_aa: CASSQIRGEQYF
cdr3_nt: TGTGCCAGCAGCCAGATCCGGGGCGAGCAGTACTTC

v_call: TRBV7-2
j_call: TRBJ1-5
clone_size: NA
d_call: NA
cdr3_aa: CASSLGGRFNQPQHF
cdr3_nt: TGTGCCAGCAGCTTAGGGGGAAGGTTCAATCAGCCCCAGCATTTT

v_call: TRBV7-6
j_call: TRBJ2-1
clone_size: NA
d_call: NA
cdr3_aa: CASSLAGGLRGGNEQFF
cdr3_nt: TGTGCCAGCAGCTTAGCGGGGGGACTCCGCGGCGGCAATGAGCAGTTCTTC

v_call: TRBV13
j_call: TRBJ1-1
clone_size: NA
d_call: NA
cdr3_aa: CASSLGSTAERAFF
cdr3_nt: TGTGCCAGCAGCTTAGGCTCGACGGCCGAGAGGGCTTTCTTT

v_call: TRBV7-2
j_call: TRBJ1-5
clone_size: many
d_call: NA
cdr3_aa: CASSQDGDNQPQHF
cdr3_nt: TGTGCCAGCAGCCAGGACGGAGACAATCAGCCCCAGCATTTT

v_call: TRBV19
j_call: TRBJ2-5
clone_size: NA
d_call: NA
cdr3_aa: CASSTRRSETQYF
cdr3_nt: TGTGCCAGTAGTACCCGGCGGTCGGAGACCCAGTACTTC

v_call: TRBV4-1
j_call: TRBJ2-1
clone_size: NA
d_call: TRBD2
cdr3_aa: CASSQGPHRLAGEGEQFF
cdr3_nt: TGCGCCAGCAGCCAAGGGCCACACAGACTAGCGGGAGAGGGGGAGCAGTTCTTC

v_call: TRBV9
j_call: TRBJ2-1
clone_size: few
d_call: TRBD2
cdr3_aa: CASSVAAGAYNEQFF
cdr3_nt: TGTGCCAGCAGCGTAGCAGCGGGAGCCTACAATGAGCAGTTCTTC

v_call: TRBV20-1
j_call: TRBJ1-5
clone_size: few
d_call: TRBD1
cdr3_aa: CSARVGTGRNQPQHF
cdr3_nt: TGCAGTGCTAGAGTGGGGACAGGGAGGAATCAGCCCCAGCATTTT

v_call: TRBV19
j_call: TRBJ2-1
clone_size: NA
d_call: NA
cdr3_aa: CASSIEAGPYNEQFF
cdr3_nt: TGTGCCAGTAGTATAGAGGCCGGACCATACAATGAGCAGTTCTTC

v_call: TRBV28
j_call: TRBJ2-2
clone_size: NA
d_call: TRBD1
cdr3_aa: CASRDGTANTGELFF
cdr3_nt: TGTGCCAGCAGAGACGGGACAGCGAACACCGGGGAGCTGTTTTTT

v_call: TRBV6-1
j_call: TRBJ2-2
clone_size: few
d_call: TRBD1
cdr3_aa: CASSPQGNFGELFF
cdr3_nt: TGTGCCAGCAGTCCACAGGGGAATTTCGGGGAGCTGTTTTTT

v_call: TRBV14
j_call: TRBJ2-1
clone_size: NA
d_call: NA
cdr3_aa: CASSQVAYGNEQFF
cdr3_nt: TGTGCCAGCAGCCAAGTTGCTTATGGCAATGAGCAGTTCTTC

v_call: TRBV6-2/TRBV6-3
j_call: TRBJ1-3
clone_size: few
d_call: NA
cdr3_aa: CASKNSGTGNTIYF
cdr3_nt: TGTGCCAGCAAAAATTCCGGGACCGGAAACACCATATATTTT

v_call: TRBV20-1
j_call: TRBJ2-5
clone_size: once
d_call: TRBD2
cdr3_aa: CSAIGTTTETQYF
cdr3_nt: TGCAGTGCTATCGGGACTACTACCGAGACCCAGTACTTC

v_call: TRBV23-1
j_call: TRBJ2-1
clone_size: NA
d_call: NA
cdr3_aa: CASSRGLIELEQFF
cdr3_nt: TGCGCCAGCAGTCGAGGTCTAATTGAATTGGAGCAGTTCTTC

v_call: TRBV19
j_call: TRBJ2-1
clone_size: NA
d_call: NA
cdr3_aa: CASSGRGENNEQFF
cdr3_nt: TGTGCCAGTAGCGGCAGGGGGGAAAATAATGAGCAGTTCTTC

v_call: TRBV7-9
j_call: TRBJ2-3
clone_size: many
d_call: NA
cdr3_aa: CASSLKRLGTDTQYF
cdr3_nt: TGTGCCAGCAGCTTAAAGCGCCTCGGCACAGATACGCAGTATTTT

v_call: TRBV5-6
j_call: TRBJ2-7
clone_size: NA
d_call: NA
cdr3_aa: CASSPGLVLSLSYEQYF
cdr3_nt: TGTGCCAGCAGCCCCGGGCTGGTTCTCTCTCTCTCCTACGAGCAGTACTTC

v_call: TRBV15
j_call: TRBJ2-1
clone_size: NA
d_call: TRBD2
cdr3_aa: CATSRDRTSGRLAYNEQFF
cdr3_nt: TGTGCCACCAGCAGAGATAGGACTAGCGGGAGGTTGGCCTACAATGAGCAGTTCTTC

v_call: TRBV12-3/TRBV12-4
j_call: TRBJ2-3
clone_size: many
d_call: TRBD2
cdr3_aa: CASSLFVTSGSSTDTQYF
cdr3_nt: TGTGCCAGCAGTTTATTCGTGACTAGCGGGAGTAGCACAGATACGCAGTATTTT

v_call: TRBV20-1
j_call: TRBJ1-6
clone_size: few
d_call: TRBD1
cdr3_aa: CSARTGTDSPLHF
cdr3_nt: TGCAGTGCTAGGACAGGGACGGATTCACCCCTCCACTTT

v_call: TRBV20-1
j_call: TRBJ1-1
clone_size: NA
d_call: NA
cdr3_aa: CSARAGSTEAFF
cdr3_nt: TGCAGTGCTAGAGCCGGGTCCACTGAAGCTTTCTTT

v_call: TRBV6-1
j_call: TRBJ1-6
clone_size: NA
d_call: NA
cdr3_aa: CASSEVRGLNSPLHF
cdr3_nt: TGTGCCAGCAGTGAAGTCAGGGGACTAAATTCACCCCTCCACTTT

v_call: TRBV9
j_call: TRBJ2-5
clone_size: NA
d_call: NA
cdr3_aa: CASSASHATGETQYF
cdr3_nt: TGTGCCAGCAGCGCCTCACATGCCACGGGGGAGACCCAGTACTTC

v_call: TRBV7-2
j_call: TRBJ2-3
clone_size: NA
d_call: NA
cdr3_aa: CARPPGRTDTQYF
cdr3_nt: TGTGCCCGCCCCCCCGGACGCACAGATACGCAGTATTTT

v_call: TRBV5-1
j_call: TRBJ1-6
clone_size: NA
d_call: TRBD1
cdr3_aa: CASSSGDRGPPSYNSPLHF
cdr3_nt: TGCGCCAGCAGCTCTGGGGACAGGGGCCCTCCCTCCTATAATTCACCCCTCCACTTT

v_call: TRBV20-1
j_call: TRBJ2-1
clone_size: NA
d_call: NA
cdr3_aa: CSARDRTNNEQFF
cdr3_nt: TGCAGTGCTAGAGATCGGACTAACAATGAGCAGTTCTTC

v_call: TRBV2
j_call: TRBJ2-7
clone_size: few
d_call: NA
cdr3_aa: CASSDNTRYEQYF
cdr3_nt: TGTGCCAGCAGTGATAATACGCGATACGAGCAGTACTTC